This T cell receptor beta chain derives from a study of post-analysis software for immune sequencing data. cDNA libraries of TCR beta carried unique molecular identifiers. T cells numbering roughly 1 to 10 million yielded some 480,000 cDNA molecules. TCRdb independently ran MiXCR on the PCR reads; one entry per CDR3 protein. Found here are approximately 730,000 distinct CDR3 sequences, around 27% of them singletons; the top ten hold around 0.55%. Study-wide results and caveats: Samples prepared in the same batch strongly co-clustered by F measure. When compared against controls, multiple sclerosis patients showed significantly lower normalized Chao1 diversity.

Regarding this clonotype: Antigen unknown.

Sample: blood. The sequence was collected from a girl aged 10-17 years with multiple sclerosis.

For the CDR3, the DNA is TGTGCCAGCTCACTGCGACAGGGGGTCAATTCACCCCTCCACTTT. Amino acid sequence: CASSLRQGVNSPLHF. The chain has TRBV18 and TRBJ1-6; 9 bases match TRBD1. The germline V gene has CDR1 KGHSH and CDR2 LQKENI. This CDR3 comprises 15 residues. V shed 4 bases, J shed 7 bases, and the junction held 5 bases outside the gene matches.